The clone carrying this T cell receptor beta chain appeared many times. This sample stems from a study of T cells in Graves' hyperthyroidism and ophthalmopathy. Amplified TCR beta CDR3 regions derived from RNA transcripts. The HTBI primer set drove a first-round RT-PCR of the TCR CDR3. TCRdb re-called the multiplex PCR reads with MiXCR, one entry per CDR3 protein. The data contain approximately 520,000 distinct CDR3 sequences, less than 25% of them seen just once; the ten biggest clones take up less than 30%. V was clipped by 3 bases and J by 6 bases, with 15 bases between them. The CDR3 runs 15 residues. The V gene's germline CDR1 is MNHNS and CDR2 SASEGT.

The sequence came from a young man with Graves' hyperthyroidism. J is TRBJ1-5 and V is TRBV6-1, with D perhaps TRBD1 (6 bases). The sequencing sample was made of blood. This CDR3 is CASSDWTAASQPQHF. The CDR3 DNA reads as TGTGCCAGCAGTGATTGGACAGCGGCTAGTCAGCCCCAGCATTTT.